This T cell receptor beta chain appears in the sequencing data of a study of OX40 agonist ivuxolimab in advanced cancers. CDR1 is LGHNA and CDR2 is YSLEER in the germline V gene. The CDR3 is 13 residues long. V lost 0 bases and J lost 7, with 10 bases in between. Sequencing was performed with immunoSEQ multiplex PCR; in TCRdb, only in-frame clones are kept and a portion is missing. The sample records around 30,000 clones, 90% being singletons. Only a few counts were recorded for this clone. The sample here was CD4+ or CD8+ T cells sorted from blood, taken in a trial of the OX40 agonist ivuxolimab. This TCR came from an adult with an advanced solid tumor such as melanoma, head and neck, liver or kidney cancer. The V call is TRBV4-3, the J call TRBJ2-7, with D unresolved. Written as DNA, the CDR3 is TGCGCCAGCAGCCAAGATTATCTCAATGAGCAGTACTTC. This codes for CASSQDYLNEQYF.